A single sample is the source of the 23 T cell receptor beta chains below, sequenced in a study of blood T cell repertoires in COVID-19. Assay used: immunoSEQ multiplex PCR; TCRdb lists only in-frame clones, some missing. The repertoire consists of a few hundred thousand clones, with around 87% occurring once and the leading ten covering roughly 9.4%. Sequencing was carried out using PBMCs or T cells enriched from blood (not recorded which). The receptors here all came from a woman in her 50s who had recovered from COVID-19.

V gene TRBV5-1 combines with J gene TRBJ2-1; 11 bases align to TRBD2. CDR1 SGHRS and CDR2 YFSETQ come from the germline V gene. V lost 5 bases to trimming and J lost 8 bases; unmatched junction nucleotides: 9. The CDR3 consists of 15 residues. Here the CDR3 reads CASSPSGGPADEQFF. The CDR3 nucleotides read TGCGCCAGCAGTCCTAGCGGGGGGCCGGCGGATGAGCAGTTCTTC.

The J gene is TRBJ1-4, the V gene TRBV5-1, with D maybe TRBD1 (6 bases). CDR1 is SGHRS, CDR2 YFSETQ, per germline. V lost 4 bases and J lost 0, with 13 bases in between. CDR3 size: 16 residues. The CDR3 loop is CASSPRTETTNEKLFF. CDR3 bases: TGCGCCAGCAGCCCGAGGACAGAGACAACTAATGAAAAACTGTTTTTT.

This clone was seen a single time. CDR3 sequence (DNA): TGTGCCAGCAGGCGAACGGGGGGGTATGCACAGCTGTATTCACCCCTCCACTTT. It yields the protein CASRRTGGYAQLYSPLHF. This sequence joins TRBV28 and TRBJ1-6, with D perhaps TRBD1 (5 bases). The germline V and J ends were trimmed by 6 bases and 8 bases, with 26 bases remaining between them. The CDR3 extends over 18 amino acids. Germline CDR1 MDHEN, CDR2 SYDVKM.

The chain recombines TRBV28 with TRBJ1-2, with D uncertain. The ends were cut back, 6 bases at V and 2 bases at J, with 10 bases in the middle. Germline V gene data show CDR1 as MDHEN and CDR2 as SYDVKM. The CDR3 totals 13 residues. The CDR3 DNA reads as TGTGCCAGCAGCGACTTCACAAACTATGGCTACACCTTC. Encoded protein: CASSDFTNYGYTF.

The chain couples TRBV20-1 to TRBJ2-5, with TRBD2 matching 13 bases. Trimming took 3 bases from V and 4 from J; bases not matched to a gene: 8. This CDR3 contains 16 residues. In germline, CDR1 is DFQATT, CDR2 SNEGSKA (reference sequence). The CDR3 nucleotides are TGCAGTGCTAGTGGACTAGCGGGGGACTTAGGAGAGACCCAGTACTTC. This gives the protein CSASGLAGDLGETQYF.

The gene calls are TRBV11-2 and TRBJ2-7; 12 nucleotides align to TRBD1. The germline V gene encodes CDR1 SGHAT and CDR2 FQNNGV. Unmatched junction bases numbered 9, after V lost 1 base and J lost 2 bases. CDR3 length: 18 amino acids. CDR3 amino acids: CASSLVVRDRGLTYEQYF. CDR3 sequence (DNA): TGTGCCAGCAGCTTAGTCGTTAGGGACAGGGGGCTGACCTACGAGCAGTACTTC.

This clone came up once. The J gene is TRBJ1-1, the V gene TRBV19; TRBD1 might be the D (6 bases). This CDR3 spans 16 amino acids. Between the trimmed V and J ends, which lost 5 bases and 4 bases, there was a span of 20 bases. Germline assignment: CDR1 LNHDA and CDR2 SQIVND (reference sequence). For the CDR3, the DNA is TGTGCCAGTAGTCATACACAGAGGGGGATCTTCACTGAAGCTTTCTTT. It encodes CASSHTQRGIFTEAFF.

V gene TRBV7-3 combines with J gene TRBJ2-1; 11 bases line up with TRBD2. The V gene end was trimmed by 5 bases and the J gene end by 6 bases; junction bases not matched to a gene: 9. CDR1 and CDR2 (germline): SGHTA, FQGTGA. The CDR3 covers 16 residues. CDR3 DNA: TGTGCCAGCAGCCTCGGAGGGCTAGCGGGGGGCAATGAGCAGTTCTTC. Protein sequence: CASSLGGLAGGNEQFF.

This sequence joins TRBV7-9 and TRBJ2-1; 7 bases fit TRBD2. The CDR3 has 11 residues. CDR1 and CDR2 from the germline V gene are SEHNR and FQNEAQ (reference sequence). V lost 6 bases and J lost 12; bases outside the gene matches: 5. CDR3 loop: CASSLSGAQFF. The CDR3 region has the DNA TGTGCCAGCAGTTTAAGCGGGGCGCAGTTCTTC.

This clone turned up a few times. This chain joins TRBV28 and TRBJ1-2, with 7 bases aligning to TRBD1. V dropped 2 bases and J dropped 9; count of bases not matched to a gene: 6. CDR1 MDHEN and CDR2 SYDVKM come from the germline V gene. CDR3 length: 13 amino acids. The CDR3 region has the DNA TGTGCCAGCAGTTTAAGGGACAGTATAAGCTACACCTTC. Its translation is CASSLRDSISYTF.

V is TRBV2 and J is TRBJ2-7; 10 nucleotides align to TRBD2. The germline V gene encodes CDR1 SNHLY and CDR2 FYNNEI. This CDR3 is built from 14 residues. Trimming at V came to 2 bases and at J to 5 bases, leaving 3 bases not matched to a gene. The CDR3 sequence: CASSERLAGDEQYF. CDR3 DNA: TGTGCCAGCAGTGAACGTCTAGCGGGGGACGAGCAGTACTTC.

The rearrangement links TRBV27 to TRBJ1-1; maybe TRBD1 (5 bases). CDR1 and CDR2 from the germline V gene are MNHEY and SMNVEV (reference sequence). Trimming pared 5 bases from V and 7 bases from J, leaving 14 bases between. The CDR3 is 13 amino acids. CDR3 nucleotides: TGTGCCAGCAGTGGGGCAGATACAAATGAAGCTTTCTTT. Amino acid sequence: CASSGADTNEAFF.

This sequence joins TRBV7-2 and TRBJ2-3, with 10 bases aligning to TRBD2. The germline V gene encodes CDR1 SGHTA and CDR2 FQGNSA. V was pared by 3 bases and J by 1 base, with 7 bases of the junction left unmatched. The CDR3 spans 17 residues. The CDR3 protein is CASSFLSGGGRTDTQYF. The CDR3 nucleotides read TGTGCCAGCAGCTTTCTGAGCGGGGGGGGACGCACAGATACGCAGTATTTT.

This clone was recorded once. V usage is TRBV7-2 and J usage is TRBJ2-3, with 7 bases that match TRBD2. The germline gives CDR1 SGHTA, CDR2 FQGNSA. The CDR3 has 17 amino acids. After removal of 5 bases from V and 4 bases from J, the junction contained 15 bases not matched to a gene. CDR3 region: CASSPRGGRQPPDTQYF. CDR3 coding DNA: TGTGCCAGCAGCCCACGGGGAGGGAGACAACCACCAGATACGCAGTATTTT.

The rearrangement uses TRBV5-6 and TRBJ1-2; perhaps TRBD1 as D (6 bases). Germline-derived CDR1 and CDR2 are SGHDT and YYEEEE. The CDR3 is 13 amino acids. V was pared by 3 bases and J by 6 bases, with 12 bases between. The CDR3 DNA is TGTGCCAGCAGCTGGGGGGGCATCCATGGCTACACCTTC. Translating it yields CASSWGGIHGYTF.

The chain recombines TRBV2 with TRBJ2-1; 7 positions match TRBD2. In germline, CDR1 is SNHLY, CDR2 FYNNEI. V lost 3 bases and J lost 4; bases outside the gene matches: 9. CDR3 length: 16 amino acids. The CDR3 bases are TGTGCCAGCAGTGATGGTAACACGGGGGGTTACAATGAGCAGTTCTTC. This translates into CASSDGNTGGYNEQFF.

This clone is a singleton in its sample. The CDR3 is CASSLGGVSSGANTGELFF. The CDR3 nucleotides are TGTGCCAGCAGCTTAGGGGGAGTGTCTAGCGGGGCGAACACCGGGGAGCTGTTTTTT. The rearrangement uses TRBV5-4 and TRBJ2-2; 9 bases are a match to TRBD2. CDR3 size: 19 residues. Trimming at V came to 2 bases and at J to 0 bases, leaving 11 bases not matched to a gene. Germline assignment: CDR1 SGHNT and CDR2 YYREEE (reference sequence).

V and J are TRBV2 and TRBJ1-2; tentative D call: TRBD1 (5 bases). Trimming took off 8 bases at V and 0 bases at J, with 10 bases between the two ends. This CDR3 region has 13 residues. The V gene's germline CDR1 is SNHLY and CDR2 FYNNEI. The CDR3 DNA reads TGTGCCAGCTGGGGCAGAGCTAACTATGGCTACACCTTC. This sequence encodes CASWGRANYGYTF.

The chain carries TRBV18 and TRBJ1-1, with D tentatively TRBD1 (6 bases). V was clipped by 2 bases and J by 2 bases, with 9 bases between them. The CDR3 totals 14 residues. Germline CDR1 and CDR2: KGHSH and LQKENI. Written as DNA, the CDR3 is TGTGCCAGCTCACCAGCAGGGGCTAACACTGAAGCTTTCTTT. It is translated as CASSPAGANTEAFF.

The CDR3 DNA is TGTGCCAGCAGTTACTCGGGGCCCTACTATGGCTACACCTTC. Translating it yields CASSYSGPYYGYTF. The chain recombines TRBV6-2 or TRBV6-3 with TRBJ1-2; D is perhaps TRBD1 (5 bases). Trimming took 0 bases from V and 3 from J, leaving 8 bases between them. Germline CDR1 is MNHEY and CDR2 is SVGEGT. This CDR3 spans 14 amino acids.

The rearrangement uses TRBV4-1 and TRBJ1-1; D might be TRBD1 (5 bases). In germline, CDR1 is MGHRA, CDR2 YSYEKL. V lost 2 bases and J 1 base, leaving 8 bases between the germline ends. This CDR3 comprises 14 residues. DNA of the CDR3: TGCGCCAGCAGCCAACTAGACAGGAACACTGAAGCTTTCTTT. Protein: CASSQLDRNTEAFF.

This clone was seen a handful of times. J is TRBJ1-1 and V is TRBV12-3 or TRBV12-4, with D uncertain. The CDR3 contains 13 residues. Trimming pared 3 bases from V and 7 bases from J, leaving 12 bases between. CDR3 in DNA: TGTGCCAGCAGTTTCGGGCCGGGGATTGAAGCTTTCTTT. Protein: CASSFGPGIEAFF.

The V and J genes are TRBV9 and TRBJ1-1; possibly TRBD1 for D (5 bases). This CDR3 region has 14 residues. V was clipped by 4 bases and J by 1 base, with 11 bases between them. CDR1 SGDLS and CDR2 YYNGEE come from the germline V gene. CDR3 nucleotides: TGTGCCAGCAGCATATTGGGGGGGAACACTGAAGCTTTCTTT. Translation gives CASSILGGNTEAFF.